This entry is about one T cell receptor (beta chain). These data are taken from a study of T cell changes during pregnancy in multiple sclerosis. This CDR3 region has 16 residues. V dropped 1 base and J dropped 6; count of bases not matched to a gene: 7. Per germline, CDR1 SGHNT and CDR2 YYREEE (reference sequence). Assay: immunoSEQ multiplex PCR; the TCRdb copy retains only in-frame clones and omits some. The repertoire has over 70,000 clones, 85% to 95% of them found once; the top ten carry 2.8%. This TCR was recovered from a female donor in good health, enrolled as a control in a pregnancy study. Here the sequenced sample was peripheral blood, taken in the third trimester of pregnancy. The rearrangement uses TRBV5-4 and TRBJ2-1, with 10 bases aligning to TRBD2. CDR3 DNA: TGTGCCAGCAGCTTGCTAGCGGGGGCCGAGTTCAATGAGCAGTTCTTC. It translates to CASSLLAGAEFNEQFF. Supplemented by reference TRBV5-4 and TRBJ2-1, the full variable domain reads ETGVTQSPTHLIKTRGQQVTLRCSSQSGHNTVSWYQQALGQGPQFIFQYYREEENGRGNFPPRFSGLQFPNYSSELNVNALELDDSALYLCASSLLAGAEFNEQFFGPGTRLTVL.